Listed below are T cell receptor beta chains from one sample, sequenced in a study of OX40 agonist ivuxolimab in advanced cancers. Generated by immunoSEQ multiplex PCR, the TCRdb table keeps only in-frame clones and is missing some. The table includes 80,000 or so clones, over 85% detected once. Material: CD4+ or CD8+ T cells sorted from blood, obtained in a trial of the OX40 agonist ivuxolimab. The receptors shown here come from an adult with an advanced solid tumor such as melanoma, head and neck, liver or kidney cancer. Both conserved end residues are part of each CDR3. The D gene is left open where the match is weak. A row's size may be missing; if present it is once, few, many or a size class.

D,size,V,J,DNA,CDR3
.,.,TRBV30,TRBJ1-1,TGTGCCTGGAGGTGGGGCGGGGGGACTGAAGCTTTCTTT,CAWRWGGGTEAFF
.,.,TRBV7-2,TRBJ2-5,TGTGCCAGCAGCTTCCTCCAGGGGCAAGAGACCCAGTACTTC,CASSFLQGQETQYF
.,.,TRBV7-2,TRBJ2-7,TGTGCCAGCAGCTTCCTTTACGAGCAGTACTTC,CASSFLYEQYF
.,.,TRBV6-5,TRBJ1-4,TGTGCCAGCAGCGGGTATAATGAAAAACTGTTTTTT,CASSGYNEKLFF
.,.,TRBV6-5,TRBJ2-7,TGTGCCAGCAGTTACTGGCAGGGTTCCTACGAGCAGTACTTC,CASSYWQGSYEQYF
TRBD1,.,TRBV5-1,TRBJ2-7,TGCGCCAGCAGACGAGGACAGGCGGAACCTGGGCACGAGCAGTACTTC,CASRRGQAEPGHEQYF
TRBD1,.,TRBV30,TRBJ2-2,TGTGCCTGGACCAGGACAGGGGTCGGCGGGGAGCTGTTTTTT,CAWTRTGVGGELFF
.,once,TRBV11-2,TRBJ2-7,TGTGCCAGCAGCTTACTTCCTCACCAAGTTTACGAGCAGTACTTC,CASSLLPHQVYEQYF
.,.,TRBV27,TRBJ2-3,TGTGCCAGCAGACCTCAGGGGTTCACAGATACGCAGTATTTT,CASRPQGFTDTQYF
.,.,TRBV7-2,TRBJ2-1,TGTGCCAGCAGCTTAGCGTGGATGAACAATGAGCAGTTCTTC,CASSLAWMNNEQFF
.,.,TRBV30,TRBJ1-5,TGTGCCTGGAGTGCTTTTGATGGGAATCAGCCCCAGCATTTT,CAWSAFDGNQPQHF
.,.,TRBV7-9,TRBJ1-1,TGTGCCGCCGGTCTCGGGACTGAAGCTTTCTTT,CAAGLGTEAFF
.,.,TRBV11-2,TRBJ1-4,TGTGCCAGCAGCTTAGAACAGATTAATGAAAAACTGTTTTTT,CASSLEQINEKLFF
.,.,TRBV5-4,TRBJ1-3,TGTGCCAGCAGCTTGTGGGCAGAGGGGAACACCATATATTTT,CASSLWAEGNTIYF
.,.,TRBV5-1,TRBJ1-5,TGCGCCAGCAGCTTGGCCGGTCATAGCAATCAGCCCCAGCATTTT,CASSLAGHSNQPQHF
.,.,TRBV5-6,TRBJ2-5,TGTGCCAGCAGCAGCCCCTCAGCCGGAGAGACCCAGTACTTC,CASSSPSAGETQYF
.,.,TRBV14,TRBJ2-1,TGTGCCAGCAGCCCGCGGGACGGATACAATGAGCAGTTCTTC,CASSPRDGYNEQFF
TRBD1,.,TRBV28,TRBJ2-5,TGTGCCAGCAGTTCCCTCACAGGGGGCGTAGAGACCCAGTACTTC,CASSSLTGGVETQYF
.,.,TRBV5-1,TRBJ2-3,TGCGCCAGCAGCCTCCTAGGGGCCAGCACAGATACGCAGTATTTT,CASSLLGASTDTQYF
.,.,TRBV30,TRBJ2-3,TGTGCCTGTTACCAGGGGCGGATTAGCACAGATACGCAGTATTTT,CACYQGRISTDTQYF
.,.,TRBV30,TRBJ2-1,TGTGCCTGGAGTCTCGGACTGCTTGACAATGAGCAGTTCTTC,CAWSLGLLDNEQFF
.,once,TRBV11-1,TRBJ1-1,TGTGCCAGCAGCTTTTCAATGAACACTGAAGCTTTCTTT,CASSFSMNTEAFF
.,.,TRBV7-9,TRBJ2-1,TGTGCCAGCAGCTATCCTCCAGCCTACAATGAGCAGTTCTTC,CASSYPPAYNEQFF
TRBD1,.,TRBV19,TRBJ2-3,TGTGCCAGTAGTATAGATCTAGGGACAGGATTACTTAGCACAGATACGCAGTATTTT,CASSIDLGTGLLSTDTQYF
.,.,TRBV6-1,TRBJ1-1,TGTGCCAGCAGTGAAGGTCCGATACCGAACACTGAAGCTTTCTTT,CASSEGPIPNTEAFF
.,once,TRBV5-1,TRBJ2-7,TGCGCCAGCAGCCGGGGAATCAACGAGCAGCACTTC,CASSRGINEQHF
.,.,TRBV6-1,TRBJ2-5,TGTGCCAGCACCCGACAGGATTTGAAGACCCAGTACTTC,CASTRQDLKTQYF
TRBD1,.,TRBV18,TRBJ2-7,TGTGCCAGCTCACCATCGACAGGGGGCATCAACGAGCAGTACTTC,CASSPSTGGINEQYF
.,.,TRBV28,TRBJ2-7,TGTGCCAGCAGTTTTTCTCCCGGGGGCACCTACGAGCAGTACTTC,CASSFSPGGTYEQYF